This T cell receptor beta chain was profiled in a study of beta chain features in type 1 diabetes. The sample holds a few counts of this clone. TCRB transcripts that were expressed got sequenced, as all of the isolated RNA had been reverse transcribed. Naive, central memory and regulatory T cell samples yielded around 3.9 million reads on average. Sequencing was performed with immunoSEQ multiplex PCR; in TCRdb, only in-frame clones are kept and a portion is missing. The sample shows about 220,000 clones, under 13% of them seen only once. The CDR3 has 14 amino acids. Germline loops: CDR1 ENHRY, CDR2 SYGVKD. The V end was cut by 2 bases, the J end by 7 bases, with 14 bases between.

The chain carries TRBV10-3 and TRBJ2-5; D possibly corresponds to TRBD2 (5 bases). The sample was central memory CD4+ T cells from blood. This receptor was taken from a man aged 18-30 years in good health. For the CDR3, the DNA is TGTGCCATCAGTGAGGAAACGGGATCTTGGACCCAGTACTTC. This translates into CAISEETGSWTQYF.